The 29 T cell receptor beta chains reported below all come from one sample, sequenced in a study of T cells in Graves' hyperthyroidism and ophthalmopathy. RNA transcripts yielded amplified TCR beta CDR3 regions. An initial round of RT-PCR targeting the TCR CDR3 relied on the HTBI primer set. TCRdb re-derived calls from the multiplex PCR reads in MiXCR, one entry per CDR3 protein. The table lists about 420,000 distinct CDR3 sequences, about a sixth of them singletons, with over 12% in the top ten. Sequenced input: blood. These TCRs come from a woman under 30 with Graves' hyperthyroidism.

This clonotype occurred many times. V is TRBV12-3 or TRBV12-4 and J is TRBJ2-4, with 8 bases aligning to TRBD1. The CDR3 sequence is 13 residues long. V dropped 4 bases and J dropped 5; count of bases not matched to a gene: 1. In DNA form, the CDR3 reads TGTGCCAGCAGTTCGGGACAGGAAAACATTCAGTACTTC. Protein product: CASSSGQENIQYF.

This sequence joins TRBV20-1 and TRBJ2-7, with D perhaps being TRBD1 or TRBD2 (5 bases each). CDR3 length: 11 amino acids. The V end was cut by 3 bases, the J end by 5 bases, with 8 bases between. Per germline, CDR1 DFQATT and CDR2 SNEGSKA (reference sequence). As DNA, the CDR3 is TGCAGTGCTAGTAGAGGGGACGAGCAGTACTTC. This sequence encodes CSASRGDEQYF.

The rearrangement joins TRBV15 to TRBJ2-7; D is undetermined. The length of the CDR3 is 15 residues. V was clipped by 1 base and J by 2 bases, with 12 bases between them. In germline, CDR1 is LNHNV, CDR2 YYDKDF (reference sequence). The CDR3 DNA follows: TGTGCCACCAGCAGAGGTCAGAGGAGCACCTACGAGCAGTACTTC. This encodes CATSRGQRSTYEQYF.

Many counts were recorded for this clonotype. The chain links TRBV10-3 to TRBJ2-3; 9 positions match TRBD2. The ends lost 8 bases at V and 2 bases at J; junction bases unmatched: 11. CDR1 and CDR2 (germline): ENHRY, SYGVKD. The CDR3 consists of 16 residues. The DNA for the CDR3 is TGTGCCATCGCGGGGGGGCAGGCGCCGTTCACAGATACGCAGTATTTT. Residues: CAIAGGQAPFTDTQYF.

The V call is TRBV19, the J call TRBJ2-2; possibly TRBD1 for D (6 bases). The V end lost 7 bases, the J end lost 4 bases, and 22 bases lay between the germline ends. The CDR3 sequence is 17 residues long. Per germline, CDR1 LNHDA and CDR2 SQIVND (reference sequence). This CDR3 reads CASTLGPRDIGTGELFF. The CDR3 DNA is TGTGCCAGTACCCTTGGGCCCCGGGACATTGGCACCGGGGAGCTGTTTTTT.

V and J are TRBV4-1 and TRBJ2-5; no reliable D call. This CDR3 comprises 16 residues. V lost 0 bases to trimming and J lost 0 bases, with 11 bases between them. From germline, CDR1 is MGHRA and CDR2 YSYEKL. CDR3 amino acids: CASSQEWQTYQETQYF. CDR3 DNA: TGCGCCAGCAGCCAAGAATGGCAGACGTACCAAGAGACCCAGTACTTC.

This clonotype was detected many times. The chain joins TRBV6-1 to TRBJ2-2; no reliable D call. The V and J ends lost 0 bases and 2 bases respectively, with 10 bases between them. This CDR3 is 16 amino acids long. Germline V gene sequence: CDR1 MNHNS, CDR2 SASEGT. The CDR3 protein is CASSEAVRLNTGELFF. The CDR3, as DNA: TGTGCCAGCAGTGAAGCTGTACGGCTAAACACCGGGGAGCTGTTTTTT.

This clonotype was seen more than once but under ten times. The rearrangement uses TRBV9 and TRBJ2-7; 8 nucleotides agree with TRBD1. CDR1 and CDR2 from the germline V gene are SGDLS and YYNGEE. Trimming removed 3 bases from V and 1 base from J; junction bases left unmatched: 9. The CDR3 is made up of 16 amino acids. CDR3 protein: CASSENPGTGSYEQYF. The CDR3 DNA reads TGTGCCAGCAGCGAGAACCCCGGGACAGGATCCTACGAGCAGTACTTC.

This clonotype was recorded many times. V is TRBV7-8 and J is TRBJ2-2; TRBD2 agrees at 9 bases. This CDR3 is 14 amino acids long. V trimming: 1 base; J trimming: 10 bases; junction bases outside the gene matches: 4. The V gene's germline CDR1 is SGHVS and CDR2 FQNEAQ. For the CDR3, the DNA is TGTGCCAGCAGCTTAGTAGCGGGAGAAGCGGAGCTGTTTTTT. This translates into CASSLVAGEAELFF.

In this sample, this clonotype turned up many times. V is TRBV18 and J is TRBJ2-5; tentative D call: TRBD2 (6 bases). This CDR3 region has 14 residues. V was shortened by 3 bases and J by 2 bases, with 10 bases between the two germline ends. CDR1 KGHSH and CDR2 LQKENI come from the germline V gene. CDR3 in amino acids: CASSPPSVQETQYF. The CDR3 DNA reads TGTGCCAGCTCACCCCCTAGCGTACAAGAGACCCAGTACTTC.

The table lists this clonotype with many counts. The rearrangement uses TRBV11-2 and TRBJ2-1; either TRBD1 or TRBD2 may supply D (6 bases each). There are 15 residues in the CDR3. The V end lost 7 bases, the J end lost 0 bases, and 13 bases lay between the germline ends. CDR1 and CDR2 from the germline V gene are SGHAT and FQNNGV. DNA of the CDR3: TGTGCCAGCAAGTCGGGGGCAGTCTCCTACAATGAGCAGTTCTTC. Its translation is CASKSGAVSYNEQFF.

This chain connects TRBV19 to TRBJ2-3; no clear D. Germline V CDR1 and CDR2: LNHDA, SQIVND (reference sequence). V was pared by 5 bases and J by 0 bases, with 9 bases between. This CDR3 spans 14 amino acids. CDR3 DNA sequence: TGTGCCAGTAGTTGGCAGGCTAGCACAGATACGCAGTATTTT. Amino acid sequence: CASSWQASTDTQYF.

At least ten counts were recorded for this clonotype. This rearrangement joins TRBV12-3 or TRBV12-4 to TRBJ1-3; tentative D call: TRBD1 (6 bases). V was shortened by 7 bases and J by 0 bases, with 16 bases between the two germline ends. The CDR3 covers 16 residues. The CDR3 protein is CASNGGVTLSGNTIYF. Written as DNA, the CDR3 is TGTGCCAGCAACGGGGGCGTGACACTCTCTGGAAACACCATATATTTT.

The rearrangement uses TRBV10-3 and TRBJ2-1, with D possibly matching TRBD2 (7 bases). Germline V gives CDR1 ENHRY, CDR2 SYGVKD. CDR3 length equals 16 residues. V was clipped by 0 bases and J by 3 bases, with 12 bases between them. The DNA of the CDR3 is TGTGCCATCAGTGAGTCAGGGGGGGCCGGCTACAATGAGCAGTTCTTC. This sequence encodes CAISESGGAGYNEQFF.

In this sample, this clonotype turned up many times. The V and J genes are TRBV11-2 and TRBJ2-1; 8 bases align to TRBD1. The V segment lost 5 bases and the J segment 2 bases; nucleotides outside the gene matches: 5. The V gene's germline CDR1 is SGHAT and CDR2 FQNNGV. The CDR3 extends over 15 amino acids. The CDR3 sequence is CASSGRTGPYNEQFF. The CDR3 DNA sequence: TGTGCCAGCAGCGGCCGGACAGGGCCCTACAATGAGCAGTTCTTC.

The chain couples TRBV19 to TRBJ2-1, with 7 nucleotides matching TRBD2. The CDR3 length is 13 residues. V shed 1 base, J shed 6 bases, and the junction held 0 bases outside the gene matches. CDR1 LNHDA and CDR2 SQIVND come from the germline V gene (reference sequence). This chain's CDR3 is CASSIGLANEQFF. The CDR3 DNA follows: TGTGCCAGTAGTATAGGACTAGCCAATGAGCAGTTCTTC.

This clonotype was seen many times. The V and J genes are TRBV7-9 and TRBJ1-6, with 10 bases fitting TRBD1. The trim removed 5 bases at V and 8 bases at J, leaving 6 bases unmatched. The CDR3 loop spans 15 amino acids. CDR1 and CDR2 (germline): SEHNR, FQNEAQ (reference sequence). The CDR3 DNA reads TGTGCCAGCAGCACGGGACAGGGGAGGCATTCACCCCTCCACTTT. As protein: CASSTGQGRHSPLHF. Complete variable domain (other parts from reference TRBV7-9 and TRBJ1-6): DTGVSQNPRHKITKRGQNVTFRCDPISEHNRLYWYRQTLGQGPEFLTYFQNEAQLEKSRLLSDRFSAERPKGSFSTLEIQRTEQGDSAMYLCASSTGQGRHSPLHFGNGTRLTVT.

This clonotype was counted many times. One end of the junction does not line up with germline, which may come from a read error. The V call is TRBV7-2, the J call TRBJ2-3, with D tentatively TRBD1 (5 bases). In germline, CDR1 is SGHTA, CDR2 FQGNSA. This CDR3 spans 14 amino acids. The CDR3 is CASTLRGILDTQYF. The DNA of the CDR3 is TGTGCCAGCACCTTAAGGGGAATCTTGGATACGCAGTATTTT.

At least ten counts were recorded for this clonotype. The rearrangement links TRBV7-2 to TRBJ2-1; D is possibly TRBD2 (6 bases). The CDR3 contains 14 residues. Germline V gives CDR1 SGHTA, CDR2 FQGNSA. V shed 5 bases and J shed 9 bases, with 17 bases lying between them. For the CDR3, the DNA is TGTGCCAGCAGCCAGGTATATGAGCGGGCTGAGCAGTTCTTC. Translating gives CASSQVYERAEQFF.

This clonotype was recorded at least ten times. The chain uses TRBV12-3 or TRBV12-4 and TRBJ2-1, with a weak D call TRBD2 (7 bases). The CDR3 covers 15 residues. Trimming removed 2 bases from V and 2 bases from J, with 10 bases in between. The CDR3 DNA is TGTGCCAGCAGTTTATTCGGGGGGCCCTACAATGAGCAGTTCTTC. Its protein product is CASSLFGGPYNEQFF.

This clonotype was recorded many times. CDR3 sequence: CSARDRREQYF. CDR3 in DNA: TGCAGTGCTAGAGATAGGAGGGAGCAGTACTTC. The V call is TRBV20-1, the J call TRBJ2-7; D perhaps matches TRBD2 (5 bases). The CDR3 has 11 amino acids. V gave up 0 bases and J gave up 7 bases, with 7 bases separating them. Per germline, CDR1 DFQATT and CDR2 SNEGSKA (reference sequence).

In its sample, this clonotype was seen many times. The V and J genes are TRBV20-1 and TRBJ2-7; D is unresolved. V lost 0 bases to trimming and J lost 0 bases, with 12 bases between them. This CDR3 region has 15 residues. Germline V CDR1 and CDR2: DFQATT, SNEGSKA (reference sequence). The CDR3 DNA is TGCAGTGCTAGAGATGATATAAACAACTCCTACGAGCAGTACTTC. Amino acids: CSARDDINNSYEQYF.

The rearrangement links TRBV19 to TRBJ1-2; TRBD1 matches at 7 bases. Trimming took 5 bases from V and 8 from J; bases not matched to a gene: 8. Germline CDR1 is LNHDA and CDR2 is SQIVND (reference sequence). The CDR3 has 13 amino acids. The CDR3 DNA is TGTGCCAGTAGTGATCAGGACAGGCGGGGCTACACCTTC. Its protein is CASSDQDRRGYTF.

This clonotype occurred a few times. The J gene is TRBJ2-2, the V gene TRBV7-9, with TRBD2 matching 14 bases. Germline V gene data show CDR1 as SEHNR and CDR2 as FQNEAQ (reference sequence). Losses at the gene ends were 5 bases for V and 6 bases for J; bases not matched to a gene: 5. There are 16 residues in the CDR3. Here the CDR3 DNA reads TGTGCCAGCAGCAAGGGACTAGCGGGAGTCTCCGGGGAGCTGTTTTTT. Protein sequence: CASSKGLAGVSGELFF.

The gene calls are TRBV7-6 and TRBJ2-3, with TRBD1 as a possible D gene (6 bases). Trimming took off 2 bases at V and 0 bases at J, with 9 bases between the two ends. Looked up from germline, CDR1 is SGHVS and CDR2 is FNYEAQ. The CDR3 has 15 amino acids. The CDR3 is CASSLWTESTDTQYF. The CDR3 coding sequence is TGTGCCAGCAGCTTATGGACAGAAAGCACAGATACGCAGTATTTT.

This clonotype was picked up a small number of times. This chain joins TRBV6-1 and TRBJ1-2, with D possibly matching TRBD1 (5 bases). In germline, CDR1 is MNHNS, CDR2 SASEGT. The CDR3 covers 14 residues. V dropped 6 bases and J dropped 4 bases, with 15 bases sitting between them. The CDR3 nucleotides read TGTGCCAGCAGACAAGAACCAGGGTTCTATGGCTACACCTTC. Encoded protein: CASRQEPGFYGYTF.

This clonotype appeared many times. The chain joins TRBV7-9 to TRBJ1-2, with D unresolved. CDR3 length: 14 residues. Germline loops: CDR1 SEHNR, CDR2 FQNEAQ (reference sequence). Trimming removed 4 bases from V and 10 bases from J, with 19 bases in between. The CDR3 nucleotides read TGTGCCAGCAGCTCCGGATCTCGAGGGCAGAACTACACCTTC. Translating it yields CASSSGSRGQNYTF.

This clonotype was observed many times. The J gene is TRBJ2-2, the V gene TRBV6-1; the D is unclear. Germline V CDR1 and CDR2: MNHNS, SASEGT. Trimming shortened V by 5 bases and J by 3 bases, and 13 bases separated the two germline ends. This CDR3 contains 15 residues. DNA of the CDR3: TGTGCCAGCAGTTCCCGACGGCCATACACCGGGGAGCTGTTTTTT. This sequence encodes CASSSRRPYTGELFF.

The CDR3: CSPEAGAEQYF. Written as DNA, the CDR3 is TGCAGTCCAGAAGCGGGGGCCGAGCAGTACTTC. The J gene is TRBJ2-7, the V gene TRBV20-1; TRBD2 matches 8 bases. The CDR3 is 11 amino acids. Germline values: CDR1 DFQATT, CDR2 SNEGSKA (reference sequence). V was pared by 8 bases and J by 6 bases, with 6 bases of the junction left unmatched.